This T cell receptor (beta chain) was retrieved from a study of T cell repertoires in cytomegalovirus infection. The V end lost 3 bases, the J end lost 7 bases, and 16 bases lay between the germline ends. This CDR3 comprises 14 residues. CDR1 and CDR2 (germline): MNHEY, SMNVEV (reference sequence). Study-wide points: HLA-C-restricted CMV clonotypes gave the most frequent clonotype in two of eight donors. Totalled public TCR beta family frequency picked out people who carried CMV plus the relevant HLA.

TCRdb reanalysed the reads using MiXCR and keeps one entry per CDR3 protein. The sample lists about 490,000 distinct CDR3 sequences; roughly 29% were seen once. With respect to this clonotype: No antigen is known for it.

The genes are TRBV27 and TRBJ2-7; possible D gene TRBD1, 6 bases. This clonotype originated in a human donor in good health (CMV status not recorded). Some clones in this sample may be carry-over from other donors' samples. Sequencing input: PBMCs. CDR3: CASSLGAVLREQYF. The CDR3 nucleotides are TGTGCCAGCAGTTTGGGGGCAGTCCTAAGGGAGCAGTACTTC.